The clone carrying this TCR beta chain was seen only once. As yet, its antigen is unknown. Data came from immunoSEQ multiplex PCR; TCRdb stores just in-frame clones and leaves some out. The repertoire holds approximately 160,000 clones, with about 91% as singletons. The CDR3 consists of 16 residues. The V gene's germline CDR1 is SGHTS and CDR2 YDEGEE. The V end lost 4 bases, the J end lost 0 bases, and 15 bases lay between the germline ends. The data belong to a study of T cell responses to AZD1222 COVID-19 vaccine. Study-wide results and caveats: Nearly half of the spike-specific TCRs reportedly recognize variant regions that carry no mutations.

This receptor was taken from an adult in good health. This rearrangement joins TRBV5-8 to TRBJ2-3; D gene unclear. Sequenced here: peripheral blood, sampled on day 0 of AZD1222 vaccination. CDR3 region: CASSAFRKTSTDTQYF. The CDR3 DNA is TGTGCCAGCAGCGCCTTCAGAAAAACTAGCACAGATACGCAGTATTTT.